The rows below give T cell receptor beta chains drawn from one sample of a study of blood T cell repertoires in COVID-19. TCRdb keeps only in-frame clones here, not all; method: immunoSEQ multiplex PCR. The repertoire holds roughly 300,000 clones, with 65% to 90% as singletons. Sequencing was done on a sample of PBMCs or T cells enriched from blood (not recorded which). The receptors were gathered from a woman in her thirties or forties with acute COVID-19. Each CDR3 is given with its conserved first and last residue. A D gene is named only where the DNA matches it firmly.

CASSLSGSENIQYF | TRBJ2-4 | . | TRBV18
CASSPRRTSGTQETQYF | TRBJ2-5 | TRBD2 | TRBV3-1/TRBV3-2
CASSPTDLTSEQFF | TRBJ2-1 | . | TRBV9
CASSQGLSPEETQYF | TRBJ2-5 | . | TRBV5-1
CASSPERGSQETQYF | TRBJ2-5 | TRBD2 | TRBV18
CASSLFLRQGTTDTQYF | TRBJ2-3 | TRBD1 | TRBV27
CAAGTRGHSTDTQYF | TRBJ2-3 | TRBD1 | TRBV6-5
CASSHSGQGNQPQHF | TRBJ1-5 | TRBD1 | TRBV4-1
CASSFGGGSGSNQPQHF | TRBJ1-5 | . | TRBV5-4
CASSPRGVRSYNSPLHF | TRBJ1-6 | . | TRBV11-2
CASSLVTSPREQYF | TRBJ2-7 | . | TRBV5-1
CASSLSGSTDTQYF | TRBJ2-3 | . | TRBV7-2
CASSPGTSGLGETQYF | TRBJ2-5 | TRBD2 | TRBV6-2/TRBV6-3
CASSQLALRSTNTGELFF | TRBJ2-2 | . | TRBV16
CATSRDDRVGQPQHF | TRBJ1-5 | . | TRBV15
CASSLAAMNTEAFF | TRBJ1-1 | . | TRBV5-1
CASSSAPGQNGQETQYF | TRBJ2-5 | . | TRBV21-1
CASSTRLAASYNEQFF | TRBJ2-1 | TRBD2 | TRBV6-2/TRBV6-3
CASSPSGTGAASSYNEQFF | TRBJ2-1 | TRBD1 | TRBV7-9
CASSLNEQFF | TRBJ2-1 | . | TRBV5-5
CASSLSLGGSYEQYF | TRBJ2-7 | . | TRBV27
CASSTSSGVNSPLHF | TRBJ1-6 | . | TRBV19
CASSYGTGFGELFF | TRBJ2-2 | TRBD1 | TRBV6-2/TRBV6-3
CASSPTSGGALEQYF | TRBJ2-7 | TRBD2 | TRBV11-1
CATSLGLSYEQYF | TRBJ2-7 | . | TRBV24-1
CASSQNQGNLNYGYTF | TRBJ1-2 | . | TRBV3-1/TRBV3-2
CASSLGLPSGEQYF | TRBJ2-7 | TRBD2 | TRBV7-2
CASSTTGGLNNQPQHF | TRBJ1-5 | TRBD1 | TRBV7-2
CASSGDRVSTEAFF | TRBJ1-1 | TRBD1 | TRBV9
CAIGGAGGPRNEQFF | TRBJ2-1 | TRBD2 | TRBV10-3